This TCR beta chain was found in a study of T cells expressing NK-cell markers (dated by TCRdb to about 2020). About the full investigation: Three sorted T-cell subsets (CD3+CD56+NKG2C+, CD3+CD56+NKG2C- and CD3+CD56-NKG2C+) from under 10 donors had their TCR beta-chain repertoires profiled. Of the eight sequenced donors, seven were found to be HCMV-seropositive and one was found to be HCMV-seronegative. The eight sequenced donors were randomly selected healthy volunteers, three men and five women. Illumina HiSeq 2000/2500, MiSeq or NextSeq was used to sequence libraries as 2 x 150 bp reads. What the authors observed across the whole study: Those dominant clonotypes were again the most abundant among CD3+CD56-NKG2C+ cells in four donors, at about 25-65%. Whether the expanded NKG2C-expressing T cell clones were specific for HCMV antigens was left unclear. In roughly 6 donors, the dominant CD3+CD56+NKG2C+ clonotypes were found to rank among the top 10 CD8+ clonotypes and to make up about 1.0-7.5% of CD8+ T cells.

A note on this clonotype: Its antigen remains unidentified.

Instrument on record: Illumina HiSeq 2000. TCR beta cDNA libraries were made by 5'RACE template switching that added a universal primer site and unique molecular identifiers. cDNA synthesis was primed from the TCR beta constant segment, followed by two successive PCR amplification steps. For the original study's pipeline: MIGEC handled demultiplexing of the reads and grouping by UMI, while MiTCR was used to assemble and quantify clonotypes. To exclude erroneous sequences, only TCR cDNA sequences supported by at least two reads were retained. The tcR package was used for downstream repertoire analysis, and clonotypes were matched across fractions by CDR3 nucleotide sequence plus V segment. VDJmatch was used to annotate antigen specificity against VDJdb, with one amino acid substitution in CDR3 permitted. One entry per CDR3 protein sequence results from the TCRdb reprocessing of the reads, with DNA left out. Here the V and J calls rest on TCRdb's processing, not on the authors' analysis. The sample table includes 450,000 to 600,000 distinct CDR3 sequences. About 3.6% of the sample is taken by the ten largest.

A commercial ELISA kit detecting HCMV-specific IgG in serum was used to determine HCMV serostatus. Ficoll density gradient centrifugation was used to isolate peripheral blood mononuclear cells from blood. CDR1 and CDR2 are drawn from the germline V gene: SGHRS, YFSETQ. The CDR3 holds 14 amino acids from the cysteine to the phenylalanine. No DNA is given. The sequence was obtained from a young man in good health. Donor details come from another sample of the same person, matched by shared clones. The chain is made from TRBV5-1 and TRBJ2-3; TCRdb lists TRBD1, though no DNA is available to test this call. Source material: blood T cells: a sorted CD56 or NKG2C T cell subset, CD4+ or CD8+ T cells, or bulk PBMC T cells (not recorded which). CDR3 sequence: CASMPGLATDTQYF.